The following is a TCR beta chain sequence with its context. The data were obtained in a study of Graves' ophthalmopathy and Graves' hyperthyroidism. Study-level background: Being free of ophthalmopathy for 18 months of follow-up defined stable hyperthyroidism.

V shed 4 bases and J 6 bases; nucleotides not matched to a gene: 11. Per the germline V gene, CDR1 is SQVTM and CDR2 is ANQGSEA. This CDR3 has 15 residues. Amplification from RNA transcripts yielded the TCR beta CDR3 regions. Second-round multiplex PCR followed a first-round RT-PCR using HTBI primers. TCRdb passed the multiplex PCR reads through MiXCR, listing each CDR3 protein once. The profile covers approximately 1.2 million distinct CDR3 sequences, with approximately 35% appearing a single time and around 10% taken by the ten largest. The TCR originated in an adult man with Graves' hyperthyroidism. The sample consisted of peripheral blood or thyroid tissue (not recorded which). The V gene is TRBV29-1, the J gene TRBJ1-2; 10 bases match TRBD1. CDR3 region: CSVAPYGDRGHGYTF. The DNA of the CDR3 is TGCAGCGTTGCACCCTATGGGGACAGGGGCCATGGCTACACCTTC.